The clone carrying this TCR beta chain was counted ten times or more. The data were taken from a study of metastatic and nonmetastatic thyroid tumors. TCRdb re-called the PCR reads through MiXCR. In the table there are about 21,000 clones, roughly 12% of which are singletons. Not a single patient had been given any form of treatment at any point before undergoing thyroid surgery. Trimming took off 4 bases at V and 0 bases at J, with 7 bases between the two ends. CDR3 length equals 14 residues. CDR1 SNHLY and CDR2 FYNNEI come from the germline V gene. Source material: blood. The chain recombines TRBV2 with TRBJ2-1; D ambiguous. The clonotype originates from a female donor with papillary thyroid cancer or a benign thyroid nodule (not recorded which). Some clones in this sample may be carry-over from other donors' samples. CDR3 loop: CASSALTSYNEQFF. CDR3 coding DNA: TGTGCCAGCAGTGCTCTCACCTCCTACAATGAGCAGTTCTTC.